This T cell receptor beta chain was sequenced for a study of blood T cell repertoires in COVID-19. As for the study in general: PBMCs, B-cell-depleted T cells, or T cells provided the cDNA or gDNA that made up the material.

Germline V lookup: CDR1 SGHTA, CDR2 FQGNSA. Trimming left V 3 bases short and J 3 bases short, with 5 bases between. The CDR3 length is 12 residues. Using immunoSEQ multiplex PCR, the repertoire was profiled, and TCRdb retains in-frame clones only, with some absent. The profile covers 25,000 to 30,000 clones, with about 89% appearing a single time and approximately 2.6% taken by the ten largest. The rearrangement uses TRBV7-2 and TRBJ2-5; TRBD1 is a possible D gene (5 bases). The specimen was peripheral blood. This receptor was obtained from a human donor in a cohort sampled during active COVID-19. CDR3 residues: CASSLTEETQYF. In DNA, the CDR3 is TGTGCCAGCAGCTTGACAGAAGAGACCCAGTACTTC.